These T cell receptor beta chains were read from a single sample in a study of T-cell reconstitution after alpha-beta-depleted transplantation in children. TCRdb used MiXCR to reprocess the PCR reads, holding one entry per CDR3 protein. The table lists roughly 590,000 distinct CDR3 sequences, 15% to 20% of them singletons. This specimen consisted of PBMCs from the stem cell graft donor, obtained from the stem cell graft. The receptors were sampled from a human donor who donated a stem cell graft to a child with acute myeloid leukemia. The CDR3 runs from the conserved cysteine through the conserved F or W.

V	J	CDR3
TRBV27	TRBJ2-1	CASSTRIAGSYNEQFF
TRBV10-3	TRBJ1-2	CAISESSYGYTF
TRBV5-4	TRBJ2-1	CASSSQVGTGTGGYNEQFF
TRBV9	TRBJ2-1	CASSVASGGSYNEQFF
TRBV7-2	TRBJ2-1	CASSPGTPRTFF
TRBV9	TRBJ2-3	CASSVDTGIPTDTQYF
TRBV13	TRBJ2-2	CASSLDHGEDRGRFNTGELFF
TRBV4-3	TRBJ1-3	CASSQGQLSGNTIYF
TRBV20-1	TRBJ2-1	CSVLEGPSGGYEQFF
TRBV2	TRBJ2-3	CASKPGLADTDTQYF
TRBV20-1	TRBJ1-4	CSADRLEKLFF
TRBV7-2	TRBJ2-3	CASSLAVTQPTDTQYF
TRBV10-2	TRBJ2-1	CASRGERSVNEQFF
TRBV6-5	TRBJ2-2	CASSLVGAPNTGELFF
TRBV12-3/TRBV12-4	TRBJ2-1	CASSLGQNNEQFF
TRBV20-1	TRBJ2-7	CSARVETGVSEQYF
TRBV27	TRBJ2-4	CASSWGPGNIQYF
TRBV6-1	TRBJ2-6	CASKSLSGANVLTF
TRBV15	TRBJ1-1	CATSRESTSRAFF
TRBV29-1	TRBJ2-5	CSVDGGRETQYF
TRBV24-1	TRBJ2-5	CATSDRDSQETQYF
TRBV5-1	TRBJ2-2	CASRTGATGELFF
TRBV20-1	TRBJ1-3	CSASARGYSGNTIYF
TRBV7-9	TRBJ2-7	CASSLTRDSDF
TRBV5-1	TRBJ1-4	CASSFGGDPEKLFF
TRBV5-6	TRBJ2-1	CASSLAQGIGAFF
TRBV5-5	TRBJ2-1	CASSQRQDQHEQFF
TRBV7-2	TRBJ2-7	CASSFLTSGGSYEQYF
TRBV20-1	TRBJ1-2	CSARDRPRRGQGGYTF
TRBV13	TRBJ2-7	CASSLQGDSYEQYF
TRBV5-1	TRBJ2-1	CASSFSDPSYNEQFF
TRBV5-3	TRBJ2-2	CAMSLPIVTNTGELFF
TRBV7-3	TRBJ2-1	CASSFTGEGQFF
TRBV20-1	TRBJ1-6	CSAVIKSGSPLHF
TRBV9	TRBJ2-3	CASSVSSGQGTDTQYF
TRBV11-1	TRBJ2-2	CASSLGQGENTGELFF